The 30 T cell receptor beta chains below all came from one sample that was sequenced in a study of blood T cell repertoires in COVID-19. The method was immunoSEQ multiplex PCR; TCRdb's version includes in-frame clones alone and lacks a portion of them. Of roughly 170,000 clones detected, about 90% appear once; the ten largest clones hold less than 25%. Sequencing was carried out using peripheral blood. The receptors come from a man between 65 and 85 years old with active or convalescent COVID-19.

This chain joins TRBV21-1 and TRBJ2-5; no DNA check was done on the table's D call, TRBD1. TRBV21-1 is noted as a pseudogene. CDR3 size: 16 residues. CDR3: CASSKRGRGNKKAQYF. CDR3 sequence (DNA): TGTGCCAGCAGCAAACGGGGCAGGGGGAATAAGAAGGCCCAGTACTTC.

For the CDR3, the DNA is TGTGCCACCAGCACCCTCAGGACTAGCGGGAGAAGAGAGACCCAGTACTTC. This translates into CATSTLRTSGRRETQYF. The rearrangement links TRBV15 to TRBJ2-5; TRBD2 aligns across 13 bases. J gave up 4 bases and V 4 bases, and 9 bases lay outside the gene matches. CDR3 length: 17 residues. Germline CDR1 is LNHNV and CDR2 is YYDKDF (reference sequence).

V is TRBV6-1 and J is TRBJ1-2, with D perhaps TRBD1 (6 bases). V was trimmed by 0 bases and J by 7 bases, leaving 15 bases between them. The CDR3 is 15 residues long. Germline V gene sequence: CDR1 MNHNS, CDR2 SASEGT. The DNA for the CDR3 is TGTGCCAGCAGTGAAGCGAGGGGCACAGGGCGTGGCTACACCTTC. Amino acid sequence: CASSEARGTGRGYTF.

This clone has only a few counts. The rearrangement joins TRBV7-2 to TRBJ2-7; the D is unclear. This CDR3 has 15 residues. The ends were cut back, 2 bases at V and 3 bases at J, with 14 bases in the middle. The germline gives CDR1 SGHTA, CDR2 FQGNSA. The CDR3 is CASSLRAGTFYEQYF. Written as DNA, the CDR3 is TGTGCCAGCAGCTTACGAGCAGGAACGTTCTACGAGCAGTACTTC.

The chain recombines TRBV19 with TRBJ1-5; a weak D match, TRBD1 (5 bases). Germline assignment: CDR1 LNHDA and CDR2 SQIVND (reference sequence). Trimming cost V 4 bases and J 5 bases, with 9 bases left between them. The CDR3 contains 13 residues. CDR3 sequence: CASSNDRDQPQHF. CDR3 DNA sequence: TGTGCCAGTAGTAATGACAGAGATCAGCCCCAGCATTTT. Using reference TRBV19 and TRBJ1-5 for the parts outside the CDR3, the full variable domain is DGGITQSPKYLFRKEGQNVTLSCEQNLNHDAMYWYRQDPGQGLRLIYYSQIVNDFQKGDIAEGYSVSREKKESFPLTVTSAQKNPTAFYLCASSNDRDQPQHFGDGTRLSIL.

This clone was detected only a few times. The chain joins TRBV6-5 to TRBJ1-1, with 7 nucleotides matching TRBD1. Trimming at V came to 7 bases and at J to 6 bases, leaving 8 bases not matched to a gene. Germline CDR1 reads MNHEY; CDR2 reads SVGAGI. The length of the CDR3 is 13 residues. The CDR3 is CASTLQGTSEAFF. CDR3 nucleotides: TGTGCCAGCACCTTACAGGGGACGTCTGAAGCTTTCTTT.

This clone has only one observation. The chain links TRBV28 to TRBJ2-3, with D unresolved. The CDR3 is 12 residues long. The V end was cut by 3 bases, the J end by 4 bases, with 5 bases between. Germline CDR1 MDHEN, CDR2 SYDVKM. For the CDR3, the DNA is TGTGCCAGCAGTTTTCTAGCAGATACGCAGTATTTT. Amino acids: CASSFLADTQYF.

The CDR3 spells CASSEDSGDGYTF. As DNA, the CDR3 is TGTGCCAGCAGTGAAGATAGCGGGGATGGCTACACCTTC. This rearrangement joins TRBV2 to TRBJ1-2; D is unclear. The CDR3 spans 13 residues. V lost 1 base and J 6 bases, leaving 9 bases between the germline ends. Germline CDR1 reads SNHLY; CDR2 reads FYNNEI. The variable domain in full, completed from reference TRBV2 and TRBJ1-2, reads EPEVTQTPSHQVTQMGQEVILRCVPISNHLYFYWYRQILGQKVEFLVSFYNNEISEKSEIFDDQFSVERPDGSNFTLKIRSTKLEDSAMYFCASSEDSGDGYTFGSGTRLTVV.

The gene calls are TRBV2 and TRBJ2-7, with 7 positions matching TRBD2. V gave up 4 bases and J gave up 6 bases; unmatched junction bases: 9. The germline V gene has CDR1 SNHLY and CDR2 FYNNEI. The CDR3 covers 14 residues. The CDR3: CASSVGGSSSEQYF. CDR3 DNA sequence: TGTGCCAGCAGTGTCGGCGGGAGTAGCAGCGAGCAGTACTTC.

The rearrangement joins TRBV6-5 to TRBJ2-6, with a weak D call TRBD1 (6 bases). The CDR3 covers 15 residues. Germline V gene lookup returns CDR1 MNHEY and CDR2 SVGAGI. The germline V and J ends were trimmed by 5 bases and 0 bases, with 8 bases remaining between them. CDR3 nucleotide sequence: TGTGCCAGCAGTCTGGACAGCTCTGGGGCCAACGTCCTGACTTTC. Translated, it gives CASSLDSSGANVLTF.

The chain combines TRBV4-3 with TRBJ2-2; D not resolved. CDR1 and CDR2 (germline): LGHNA, YSLEER. With 1 base removed from V and 1 base from J, the gap between germline ends came to 10 bases. The CDR3 covers 16 residues. The CDR3: CASSQVISWNTGELFF. CDR3 sequence (DNA): TGCGCCAGCAGCCAAGTGATTAGCTGGAACACCGGGGAGCTGTTTTTT.

The rearrangement joins TRBV19 to TRBJ1-2; no definite D call. This CDR3 contains 13 residues. In germline, CDR1 is LNHDA, CDR2 SQIVND (reference sequence). V lost 6 bases, J lost 8 bases, and 16 bases lay in between. The CDR3 here is CASSRTMRAGYTF. The CDR3 DNA sequence: TGTGCCAGTAGCCGGACCATGAGGGCCGGCTACACCTTC. Full variable domain (outside the CDR3, taken from reference TRBV19 and TRBJ1-2): DGGITQSPKYLFRKEGQNVTLSCEQNLNHDAMYWYRQDPGQGLRLIYYSQIVNDFQKGDIAEGYSVSREKKESFPLTVTSAQKNPTAFYLCASSRTMRAGYTFGSGTRLTVV.

V and J are TRBV4-3 and TRBJ2-7; 8 bases line up with TRBD1. Germline trimming cut 4 bases from V and 3 bases from J; bases unmatched to any gene: 8. CDR1 LGHNA and CDR2 YSLEER come from the germline V gene. The CDR3 consists of 15 residues. CDR3 residues: CASSPRTGRFYEQYF. CDR3 nucleotides: TGCGCCAGCAGCCCTAGGACAGGGCGTTTCTACGAGCAGTACTTC.

A few counts support this clone. V gene TRBV6-5 combines with J gene TRBJ2-7; a weak D match, TRBD2 (7 bases). Germline loops: CDR1 MNHEY, CDR2 SVGAGI. The CDR3 runs to 14 residues. Trimming shortened V by 2 bases and J by 4 bases, and 12 bases separated the two germline ends. The DNA for the CDR3 is TGTGCCAGCAGTTACCGGGGGGCGCGGTACGAGCAGTACTTC. It encodes CASSYRGARYEQYF.

This sequence joins TRBV2 and TRBJ1-2; 8 bases line up with TRBD1. This CDR3 comprises 16 residues. V lost 5 bases and J lost 0; bases outside the gene matches: 8. The V gene's germline CDR1 is SNHLY and CDR2 FYNNEI. The CDR3 here is CASSLRTGPANYGYTF. The CDR3 nucleotides are TGTGCCAGCAGTCTAAGGACAGGGCCCGCTAACTATGGCTACACCTTC.

This rearrangement joins TRBV10-2 to TRBJ2-7, with unresolved D. Looked up from germline, CDR1 is WSHSY and CDR2 is SAAADI. CDR3 length: 12 amino acids. The ends were cut back, 0 bases at V and 7 bases at J, with 7 bases in the middle. The CDR3 loop reads CASSESEWEQYF. The CDR3 region has the DNA TGCGCCAGCAGTGAGTCTGAGTGGGAGCAGTACTTC.

This chain joins TRBV5-4 and TRBJ2-7; D perhaps matches TRBD1 (7 bases). The CDR3 totals 17 residues. Germline V gene sequence: CDR1 SGHNT, CDR2 YYREEE (reference sequence). V was trimmed by 4 bases and J by 3 bases, leaving 23 bases between them. The CDR3 coding sequence is TGTGCCAGCAGCCTGGAAGGGGGCGGGATCAGAGGCTACGAGCAGTACTTC. This sequence encodes CASSLEGGGIRGYEQYF.

The chain couples TRBV30 to TRBJ1-4, with D possibly TRBD1 on 5 matching bases. CDR1 GTSNPN and CDR2 SVGIG come from the germline V gene (reference sequence). This CDR3 spans 14 amino acids. With 6 bases removed from V and 8 bases from J, the gap between germline ends came to 19 bases. The CDR3 nucleotides are TGTGCCTGCTTAGGGGCCCTCGGTAGGGAAAAACTGTTTTTT. Protein product: CACLGALGREKLFF.

The chain's CDR3 is CASRGQGWLSGNTIYF. The CDR3 bases are TGTGCCAGCAGAGGCCAGGGGTGGTTGTCTGGAAACACCATATATTTT. The gene calls are TRBV7-9 and TRBJ1-3, with D possibly matching TRBD1 (6 bases). The CDR3 contains 16 residues. The germline V gene has CDR1 SEHNR and CDR2 FQNEAQ (reference sequence). The V and J ends lost 6 bases and 1 base respectively, with 16 bases between them. The entire variable domain, with the rest obtained from reference TRBV7-9 and TRBJ1-3, is as follows: DTGVSQNPRHKITKRGQNVTFRCDPISEHNRLYWYRQTLGQGPEFLTYFQNEAQLEKSRLLSDRFSAERPKGSFSTLEIQRTEQGDSAMYLCASRGQGWLSGNTIYFGEGSWLTVV.

This clone was picked up one time. This chain links TRBV7-9 with TRBJ1-6; 8 bases are shared with TRBD1. The CDR3 runs to 14 residues. Per the germline V gene, CDR1 is SEHNR and CDR2 is FQNEAQ (reference sequence). The junction had 7 bases not matched to a gene; V was cut back by 5 bases and J by 10 bases. The chain's CDR3 is CASSGQGRGSPLHF. The CDR3 nucleotides read TGTGCCAGCAGCGGACAGGGAAGGGGGTCACCCCTCCACTTT.

J is TRBJ2-5 and V is TRBV29-1, with 11 bases lining up with TRBD2. Trimming removed 6 bases from V and 4 bases from J; junction bases left unmatched: 4. The V gene's germline CDR1 is SQVTM and CDR2 ANQGSEA. The CDR3 loop spans 13 amino acids. CDR3 DNA: TGCAGCGTATGGCTAGCGGGGGGAGAGACCCAGTACTTC. Its translation: CSVWLAGGETQYF.

This clone was seen once. CDR3 nucleotide sequence: TGTGCCAGCAGTTACCTTCAGGGGAACTATGGCTACACCTTC. Encoded protein: CASSYLQGNYGYTF. The rearrangement uses TRBV6-5 and TRBJ1-2; D perhaps matches TRBD1 (6 bases). V lost 2 bases, J lost 2 bases, and 9 bases lay in between. In germline, CDR1 is MNHEY, CDR2 SVGAGI. The CDR3 is 14 residues long.

The V gene is TRBV9, the J gene TRBJ2-7, with 13 nucleotides matching TRBD2. CDR1 and CDR2 (germline): SGDLS, YYNGEE. The CDR3 loop spans 15 amino acids. V was pared by 3 bases and J by 6 bases, with 6 bases of the junction left unmatched. The DNA for the CDR3 is TGTGCCAGCAGCGAAACTAGCGGGAGGGCTGGCGAGCAGTACTTC. Encoded protein: CASSETSGRAGEQYF.

The chain joins TRBV7-9 to TRBJ2-1, with a tentative D call TRBD2 (6 bases). The CDR3 sequence is 15 residues long. From germline, CDR1 is SEHNR and CDR2 FQNEAQ (reference sequence). Between the trimmed V and J ends, which lost 2 bases and 7 bases, there was a span of 15 bases. The chain's CDR3 is CASSLRGGEANEQFF. The CDR3 nucleotides read TGTGCCAGCAGCTTAAGGGGTGGGGAGGCAAATGAGCAGTTCTTC.

This chain connects TRBV5-8 to TRBJ2-1; the match to TRBD1 covers 9 bases. Per germline, CDR1 SGHTS and CDR2 YDEGEE. With V trimmed by 7 bases and J by 7 bases, 9 bases remained unmatched. The CDR3 consists of 14 residues. CDR3 coding DNA: TGTGCCAGCTTGCGGGACAGGGTGTTGAATGAGCAGTTCTTC. Amino acids: CASLRDRVLNEQFF.

The chain is built from TRBV18 and TRBJ2-3; D possibly corresponds to TRBD2 (6 bases). Germline V lookup: CDR1 KGHSH, CDR2 LQKENI. There are 14 residues in the CDR3. Trimming removed 6 bases at V and 4 bases at J, with 14 bases between. The CDR3 sequence: CASSPRGGADTQYF. Written as DNA, the CDR3 is TGTGCCAGCTCCCCGAGGGGAGGTGCAGATACGCAGTATTTT.

The V call is TRBV5-1, the J call TRBJ1-2; possibly TRBD1 for D (6 bases). The CDR3 covers 16 residues. The V end was cut by 4 bases, the J end by 0 bases, with 16 bases between. Germline V gene lookup returns CDR1 SGHRS and CDR2 YFSETQ. Here the CDR3 reads CASSLLGAVTNYGYTF. In nucleotides, the CDR3 is TGCGCCAGCAGCCTCCTGGGGGCCGTTACTAACTATGGCTACACCTTC.

The rearrangement uses TRBV30 and TRBJ1-2; no clear D. CDR1 is GTSNPN, CDR2 SVGIG, per germline (reference sequence). The length of the CDR3 is 12 residues. Trimming left V 0 bases short and J 10 bases short, with 12 bases between. Written as DNA, the CDR3 is TGTGCCTGGAGTGTACTTACCCAGGCCTACACCTTC. Translated: CAWSVLTQAYTF.

V gene TRBV18 combines with J gene TRBJ2-1; 7 nucleotides line up with TRBD2. There are 14 residues in the CDR3. Germline V lookup: CDR1 KGHSH, CDR2 LQKENI. Trimming cost V 6 bases and J 6 bases; bases outside gene matches: 8. The CDR3 DNA follows: TGTGCCAGCTCTTGGGGGGGGAGGAGCAATGAGCAGTTCTTC. Translated: CASSWGGRSNEQFF.

The chain uses TRBV5-6 and TRBJ1-2; no definite D call. The CDR3 is made up of 14 amino acids. CDR1 and CDR2 (germline): SGHDT, YYEEEE. The V end was cut by 3 bases, the J end by 2 bases, with 11 bases between. CDR3 residues: CASSSPRWNYGYTF. For the CDR3, the DNA is TGTGCCAGCAGCTCCCCCAGGTGGAACTATGGCTACACCTTC.